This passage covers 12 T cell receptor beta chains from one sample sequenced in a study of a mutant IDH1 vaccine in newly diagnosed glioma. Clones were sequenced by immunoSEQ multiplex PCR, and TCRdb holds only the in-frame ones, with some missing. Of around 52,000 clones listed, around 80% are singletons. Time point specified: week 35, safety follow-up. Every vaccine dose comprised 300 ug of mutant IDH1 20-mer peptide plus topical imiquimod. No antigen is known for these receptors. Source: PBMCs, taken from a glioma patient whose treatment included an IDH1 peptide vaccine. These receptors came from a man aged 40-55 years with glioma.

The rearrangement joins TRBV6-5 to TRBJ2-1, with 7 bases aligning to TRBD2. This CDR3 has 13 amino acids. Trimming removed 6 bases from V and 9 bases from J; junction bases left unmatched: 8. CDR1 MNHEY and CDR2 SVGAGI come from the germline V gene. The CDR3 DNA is TGTGCCAGCAGAGGGAGGGCCTTGCTTGAGCAGTTCTTC. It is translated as CASRGRALLEQFF.

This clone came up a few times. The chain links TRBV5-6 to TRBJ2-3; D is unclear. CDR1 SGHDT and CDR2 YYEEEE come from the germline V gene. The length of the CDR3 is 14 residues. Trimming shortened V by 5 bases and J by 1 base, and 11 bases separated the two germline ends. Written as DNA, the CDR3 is TGTGCCAGCAGTTCGATTGTGGGCACAGATACGCAGTATTTT. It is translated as CASSSIVGTDTQYF.

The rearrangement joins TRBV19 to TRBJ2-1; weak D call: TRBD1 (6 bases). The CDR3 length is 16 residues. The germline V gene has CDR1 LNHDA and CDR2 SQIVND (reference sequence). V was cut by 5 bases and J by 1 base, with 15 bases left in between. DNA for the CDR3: TGTGCCAGTAGTCCTACTAGGGGGAGTTCCTACAATGAGCAGTTCTTC. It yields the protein CASSPTRGSSYNEQFF.

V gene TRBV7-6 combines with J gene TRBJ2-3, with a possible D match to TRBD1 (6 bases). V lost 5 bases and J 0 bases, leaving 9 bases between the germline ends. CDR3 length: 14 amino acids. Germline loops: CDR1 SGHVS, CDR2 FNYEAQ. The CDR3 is CASSRQGSTDTQYF. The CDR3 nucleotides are TGTGCCAGCAGCCGGCAGGGGAGCACAGATACGCAGTATTTT.

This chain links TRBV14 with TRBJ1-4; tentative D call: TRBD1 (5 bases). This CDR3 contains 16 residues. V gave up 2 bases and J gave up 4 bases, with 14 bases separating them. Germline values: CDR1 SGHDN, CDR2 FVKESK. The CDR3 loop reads CASSQTRVPSNEKLFF. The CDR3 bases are TGTGCCAGCAGCCAAACCAGGGTTCCGAGTAATGAAAAACTGTTTTTT.

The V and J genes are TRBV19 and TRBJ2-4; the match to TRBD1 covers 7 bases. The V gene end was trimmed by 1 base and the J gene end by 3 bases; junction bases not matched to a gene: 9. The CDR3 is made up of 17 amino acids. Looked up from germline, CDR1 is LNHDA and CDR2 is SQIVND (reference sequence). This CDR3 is CASSIGTGGPFKNIQYF. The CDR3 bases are TGTGCCAGTAGTATAGGGACAGGAGGTCCCTTCAAAAACATTCAGTACTTC.

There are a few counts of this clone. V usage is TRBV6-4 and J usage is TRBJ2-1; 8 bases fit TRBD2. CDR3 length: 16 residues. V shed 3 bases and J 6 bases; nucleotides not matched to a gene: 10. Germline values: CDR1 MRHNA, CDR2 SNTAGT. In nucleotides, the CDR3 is TGTGCCAGCAGTGAGTCTAGCGGGTCGGCCTCCAATGAGCAGTTCTTC. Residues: CASSESSGSASNEQFF.

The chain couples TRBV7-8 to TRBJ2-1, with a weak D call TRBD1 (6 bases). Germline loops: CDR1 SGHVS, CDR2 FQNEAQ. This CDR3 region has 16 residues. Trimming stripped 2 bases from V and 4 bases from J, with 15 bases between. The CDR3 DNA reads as TGTGCCAGCAGCTTAATCCCGACAGGAGCATACAATGAGCAGTTCTTC. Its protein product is CASSLIPTGAYNEQFF.

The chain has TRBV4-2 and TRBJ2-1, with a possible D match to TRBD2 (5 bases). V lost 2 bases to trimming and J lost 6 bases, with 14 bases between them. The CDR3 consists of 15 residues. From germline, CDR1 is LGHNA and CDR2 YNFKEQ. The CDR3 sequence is CASSQNNGEFNEQFF. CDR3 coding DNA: TGTGCCAGCAGCCAAAACAACGGGGAGTTCAATGAGCAGTTCTTC.

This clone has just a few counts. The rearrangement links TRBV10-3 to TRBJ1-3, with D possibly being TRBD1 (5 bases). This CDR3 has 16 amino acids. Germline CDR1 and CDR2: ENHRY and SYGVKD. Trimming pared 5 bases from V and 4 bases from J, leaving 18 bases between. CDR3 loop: CAISPGPPTGGNTIYF. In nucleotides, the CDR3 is TGTGCCATCAGTCCGGGGCCCCCAACGGGGGGAAACACCATATATTTT.

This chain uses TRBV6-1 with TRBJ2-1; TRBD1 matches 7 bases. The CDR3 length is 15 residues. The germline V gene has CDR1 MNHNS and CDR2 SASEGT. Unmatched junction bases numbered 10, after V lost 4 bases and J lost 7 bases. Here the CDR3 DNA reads TGTGCCAGCAGTGGGACCGGGACAGCGACGAATGAGCAGTTCTTC. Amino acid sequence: CASSGTGTATNEQFF.

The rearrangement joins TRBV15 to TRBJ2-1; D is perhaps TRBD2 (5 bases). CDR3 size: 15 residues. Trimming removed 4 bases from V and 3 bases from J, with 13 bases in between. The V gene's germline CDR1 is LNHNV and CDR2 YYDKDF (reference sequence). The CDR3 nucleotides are TGTGCCACCAGCACTCCAGAGGGCATCTACAATGAGCAGTTCTTC. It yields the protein CATSTPEGIYNEQFF.